A single sample is the source of the 13 T cell receptor beta chains below, sequenced in a study of blood T cell repertoires in COVID-19. Sequencing used immunoSEQ multiplex PCR; TCRdb keeps in-frame clones, though not all of them. Among hundreds of thousands of clones, approximately 86% were seen once, and the ten largest hold around 1.3%. The sample was peripheral blood. The receptors shown here come from a woman aged 25 to 39 with COVID-19, enrolled during active disease.

This clone has just one count. This sequence joins TRBV7-9 and TRBJ2-7; possible D gene TRBD2, 7 bases. Trimming took 6 bases from V and 11 from J, leaving 17 bases between them. This CDR3 region has 12 residues. Germline V gives CDR1 SEHNR, CDR2 FQNEAQ (reference sequence). The CDR3 is CASRGEGGSKYF. CDR3 DNA: TGTGCCAGCAGGGGAGAGGGGGGGAGTAAGTACTTC. The complete variable domain, with remaining parts taken from reference TRBV7-9 and TRBJ2-7, reads DTGVSQNPRHKITKRGQNVTFRCDPISEHNRLYWYRQTLGQGPEFLTYFQNEAQLEKSRLLSDRFSAERPKGSFSTLEIQRTEQGDSAMYLCASRGEGGSKYFGPGTRLTVT.

The chain has TRBV7-9 and TRBJ1-1, with 7 positions matching TRBD1. The trim removed 4 bases at V and 4 bases at J, leaving 3 bases unmatched. The CDR3 is 13 residues long. Germline V gives CDR1 SEHNR, CDR2 FQNEAQ (reference sequence). CDR3 bases: TGTGCCAGCAGCTCACAGGGGAGCACTGAAGCTTTCTTT. It translates to CASSSQGSTEAFF.

The chain joins TRBV7-2 to TRBJ2-3; 12 positions agree with TRBD2. Germline CDR1 and CDR2: SGHTA and FQGNSA. The CDR3 runs 17 residues. V lost 5 bases and J lost 1; bases outside the gene matches: 7. CDR3 sequence (DNA): TGTGCCAGCAGCGCCACTAGCGGGAGGTGGGGCACAGATACGCAGTATTTT. Amino acid sequence: CASSATSGRWGTDTQYF.

In its sample, this clone was seen a few times. The chain uses TRBV7-2 and TRBJ2-3, with D unresolved. Germline CDR1 is SGHTA and CDR2 is FQGNSA. Trimming left V 5 bases short and J 4 bases short, with 7 bases between. The CDR3 length is 12 residues. CDR3 sequence: CASSARSDTQYF. The CDR3 nucleotides read TGTGCCAGCAGCGCTCGGTCAGATACGCAGTATTTT.

This chain connects TRBV18 to TRBJ1-1, with TRBD1 as a possible D gene (5 bases). This CDR3 is 15 amino acids long. V was pared by 3 bases and J by 1 base, with 12 bases between. Germline-derived CDR1 and CDR2 are KGHSH and LQKENI. The CDR3 nucleotides read TGTGCCAGCTCACCCACAGGCAAAGCGAACACTGAAGCTTTCTTT. Protein: CASSPTGKANTEAFF.

V is TRBV10-3 and J is TRBJ2-1, with a possible D match to TRBD2 (6 bases). The V and J ends lost 4 bases and 7 bases respectively, with 14 bases between them. There are 14 residues in the CDR3. The germline CDR1 and CDR2 sequences are ENHRY and SYGVKD. The CDR3 here is CAISATLGGNEQFF. Written as DNA, the CDR3 is TGTGCCATCAGTGCCACGCTGGGGGGAAATGAGCAGTTCTTC.

This clone has a handful of counts. This chain links TRBV19 with TRBJ2-2, with 10 bases that match TRBD2. This CDR3 comprises 17 residues. V was pared by 4 bases and J by 4 bases, with 9 bases of the junction left unmatched. Germline assignment: CDR1 LNHDA and CDR2 SQIVND (reference sequence). CDR3 sequence (DNA): TGTGCCAGTAGTAGTGCTAGCGGGAGACCAGCCACCGGGGAGCTGTTTTTT. Protein sequence: CASSSASGRPATGELFF.

The chain is built from TRBV6-1 and TRBJ1-5; no clear D. CDR1 MNHNS and CDR2 SASEGT come from the germline V gene. Trimming cost V 4 bases and J 3 bases, with 22 bases left between them. The length of the CDR3 is 18 residues. CDR3 sequence (DNA): TGTGCCAGCAGTGCCTCCGCGGGCGGCTCGGGATCCAATCAGCCCCAGCATTTT. Translated: CASSASAGGSGSNQPQHF.

The rearrangement links TRBV29-1 to TRBJ2-1; 9 nucleotides line up with TRBD2. There are 15 residues in the CDR3. Trimming removed 3 bases from V and 0 bases from J; junction bases left unmatched: 3. Germline V gene sequence: CDR1 SQVTM, CDR2 ANQGSEA. The CDR3 DNA follows: TGCAGCGTTGAGCGAGCGGGAGGCTCCTACAATGAGCAGTTCTTC. It encodes CSVERAGGSYNEQFF.

V usage is TRBV3-1 (or the pseudogene TRBV3-2) and J usage is TRBJ1-1; 8 bases align to TRBD1. The CDR3 spans 15 residues. Trimming at V came to 4 bases and at J to 3 bases, leaving 7 bases not matched to a gene. The germline V gene has CDR1 LGHDT and CDR2 YNNKEL (reference sequence). The CDR3: CASSPLQGGDTEAFF. The CDR3 DNA is TGTGCCAGCAGCCCTTTACAGGGGGGGGACACTGAAGCTTTCTTT.

The rearrangement links TRBV11-2 to TRBJ2-3; 11 bases fit TRBD1. The junction had 1 base not matched to a gene; V was cut back by 5 bases and J by 3 bases. The germline V gene has CDR1 SGHAT and CDR2 FQNNGV. The CDR3 runs to 14 residues. The CDR3: CASSGTGGTDTQYF. The CDR3 region has the DNA TGTGCCAGCAGCGGGACAGGGGGAACAGATACGCAGTATTTT.

The chain combines TRBV2 with TRBJ2-5, with 10 positions matching TRBD2. V lost 4 bases, J lost 2 bases, and 7 bases stayed unmatched. The CDR3 loop spans 16 amino acids. Germline V CDR1 and CDR2: SNHLY, FYNNEI. This CDR3 reads CASSGLLAGLQETQYF. CDR3 nucleotides: TGTGCCAGCAGTGGATTACTAGCGGGGCTACAAGAGACCCAGTACTTC. Full variable domain (rest looked up from reference TRBV2 and TRBJ2-5): EPEVTQTPSHQVTQMGQEVILRCVPISNHLYFYWYRQILGQKVEFLVSFYNNEISEKSEIFDDQFSVERPDGSNFTLKIRSTKLEDSAMYFCASSGLLAGLQETQYFGPGTRLLVL.

This sequence joins TRBV30 and TRBJ1-2; 7 bases match TRBD1. J lost 5 bases, V lost 4 bases, and 7 bases had no gene match. The CDR3 totals 13 residues. Germline V gene data show CDR1 as GTSNPN and CDR2 as SVGIG (reference sequence). CDR3 region: CAWNPGQQYGYTF. The CDR3 region has the DNA TGTGCCTGGAATCCGGGACAGCAGTATGGCTACACCTTC.